The clone carrying this TCR beta chain has a handful of counts. What it binds is not known. The PCR contained 60 Vbeta and 13 Jbeta primers. Clones were sequenced by immunoSEQ multiplex PCR, and TCRdb holds only the in-frame ones, with some missing. The sample holds around 110,000 clones, over 60% seen once. The sample belongs to a study of cytomegalovirus exposure and HLA in healthy donors. Whole-study findings and limits: In all likelihood, a cluster of highly shared sequence variants was a sequencing artifact.

The material sequenced was PBMCs. The sequence was obtained from a woman aged 25 to 45 in good health and CMV-seronegative.

CDR3 nucleotides: TGTGCCAGCAGGGCCTGGGACAGCAACACTGAAGCTTTCTTT. Its protein product is CASRAWDSNTEAFF. The chain recombines TRBV6-5 with TRBJ1-1; 7 bases agree with TRBD1. CDR1 and CDR2 from the germline V gene are MNHEY and SVGAGI. Trimming at V came to 6 bases and at J to 2 bases, leaving 6 bases not matched to a gene. The CDR3 loop spans 14 amino acids.